The rows below give T cell receptor beta chains drawn from one sample of a study of blood T cell repertoires in COVID-19. Using immunoSEQ multiplex PCR, the repertoire was profiled, and TCRdb retains in-frame clones only, with some absent. The data contain approximately 75,000 clones, 88% of them seen just once; the ten biggest clones take up around 29%. The specimen was peripheral blood. These receptors were collected from a man aged 50 to 59 with acute or convalescent COVID-19. Each CDR3 is given with its conserved first and last residue. Size is omitted from some rows. Given values are once, few, many or a class for expanded clones.

.	TRBV7-6	CASSGNPGPTYNEQFF
.	TRBV18	CASSTTGGNVGYTF
.	TRBV11-2	CASSLGGTGTSYEQYF
.	TRBV5-4	CASSSGNPSGGVHEQYF
.	TRBV11-3	CASSPSPEPSVIQYF
.	TRBV7-6	CASSPRDSTYEQYF
once	TRBV27	CASSSQGSGELFF
.	TRBV10-3	CAISESGGGYTF
.	TRBV6-6	CASSNRDNSNQPQHF
once	TRBV4-1	CASSQGRGLRTEETQYF
.	TRBV7-2	CASSLEATGGFGYGYTF
.	TRBV9	CASSARQGEAFF
.	TRBV6-5	CASRQPQGGNSPLHF
.	TRBV11-2	CASSSGTGVEQYF
once	TRBV18	CASSPGRDEKLFF
.	TRBV9	CASSGDRGYSPLHF
.	TRBV27	CASAIDRDETQYF
.	TRBV6-6	CASSYGGGSYNEQFF
.	TRBV18	CASSPTSGEETQYF
once	TRBV18	CASSPGTDNYGYTF
.	TRBV5-8	CASSLGQASGNTIYF
.	TRBV29-1	CSVPGQGTDTQYF
.	TRBV6-5	CASGATVNTEAFF
.	TRBV5-4	CASSPRGSYEQYF
.	TRBV6-5	CASTPGQGTDTQYF
.	TRBV3-1/TRBV3-2	CASRTGFNSPLHF
.	TRBV14	CASSRPSQGHEQYF
.	TRBV6-2/TRBV6-3	CASSAGGETQYF
.	TRBV11-2	CASSSHMAPNEQFF
many	TRBV6-5	CASRRTTYLREKLFF
.	TRBV28	CASSLYVDRPSYEQYF
.	TRBV10-3	CAISDHRGGPYEQYF
.	TRBV6-5	CASSSAPGPNEQFF
once	TRBV20-1	CSAAQNTEAFF
.	TRBV30	CAWSSGGGPGNTIYF
.	TRBV12-3/TRBV12-4	CASSAPEAAGYTF
.	TRBV11-2	CASRKPAQVNTGELFF
.	TRBV7-9	CASSFEGNQPQHF
.	TRBV6-5	CASSPQGAQTHGYTF